This T cell receptor (beta chain) was obtained from a study of early T cells in non-severe SARS-CoV-2 infection. TCRdb used MiXCR to reprocess the 5' RACE reads, holding one entry per CDR3 protein. The profile shows about 76,000 distinct CDR3 sequences, 9.5% to 15% of them singletons. Germline V lookup: CDR1 SGHTA, CDR2 FQGNSA. The CDR3 runs to 20 residues. V lost 5 bases to trimming and J lost 4 bases; unmatched junction nucleotides: 26. Worth noting for this clonotype: Antigen unknown.

Study outcomes and limitations: Private and CD4 specificities were missed by VDJdb matching, skewed to anti-spike CD8.

This TCR was recovered from an adult who was a healthcare worker with PCR-confirmed SARS-CoV-2 infection or an uninfected control (not recorded which). This chain joins TRBV7-2 and TRBJ2-7; 7 nucleotides align to TRBD2. Input material: whole blood. Written as DNA, the CDR3 is TGTGCCAGCAGCCCGCTAGACGCGGGAGAAGAAGGGGAGAATGGGTACGAGCAGTACTTC. The encoded protein is CASSPLDAGEEGENGYEQYF.